These 16 T cell receptor beta chains came from one sample sequenced in a study of blood T cell repertoires in COVID-19. Clones were sequenced by immunoSEQ multiplex PCR, and TCRdb holds only the in-frame ones, with some missing. The table includes about 330,000 clones, roughly 88% detected once. Sample: peripheral blood. Receptors were obtained from a woman aged 45-59 years with acute or convalescent COVID-19.

V is TRBV5-4 and J is TRBJ1-3; 9 positions agree with TRBD1. The CDR3 runs 16 residues. CDR1 and CDR2 (germline): SGHNT, YYREEE (reference sequence). The V segment lost 4 bases and the J segment 4 bases; nucleotides outside the gene matches: 9. CDR3 nucleotides: TGTGCCAGCAGCCCAGGACAGGGGAGAGGGGGAAACACCATATATTTT. It yields the protein CASSPGQGRGGNTIYF.

The chain uses TRBV12-5 and TRBJ2-5; 12 bases match TRBD2. The length of the CDR3 is 16 residues. V shed 5 bases, J shed 7 bases, and the junction held 11 bases outside the gene matches. CDR1 LGHNT and CDR2 FRNRAP come from the germline V gene. The CDR3 DNA sequence: TGTGCTAGTGGTCCGGGACTAGCGGGCCTAGGGGGGACCCAGTACTTC. Translated: CASGPGLAGLGGTQYF.

V usage is TRBV11-3 and J usage is TRBJ2-2; D is possibly TRBD2 (6 bases). Germline CDR1 SGHNT, CDR2 YENEEA. The germline V and J ends were trimmed by 1 base and 8 bases, with 11 bases remaining between them. This CDR3 is built from 14 residues. The chain's CDR3 is CASSLAGDAGELFF. The CDR3 region has the DNA TGTGCCAGCAGCTTAGCGGGAGATGCTGGGGAGCTGTTTTTT.

The chain employs TRBV28 and TRBJ2-7; TRBD2 matches at 7 bases. The CDR3 totals 17 residues. V lost 0 bases to trimming and J lost 3 bases; unmatched junction nucleotides: 11. Germline V gives CDR1 MDHEN, CDR2 SYDVKM. The CDR3 protein is CASSLWSRLAEGYEQYF. DNA for the CDR3: TGTGCCAGCAGTTTATGGAGCAGGCTAGCGGAAGGCTACGAGCAGTACTTC.

The chain joins TRBV27 to TRBJ2-5, with TRBD2 matching 8 bases. CDR3 length equals 15 residues. After removal of 7 bases from V and 0 bases from J, the junction contained 7 bases not matched to a gene. Germline values: CDR1 MNHEY, CDR2 SMNVEV (reference sequence). The CDR3 nucleotides are TGTGCCAGCAACCACCCGGGACTAGACCAAGAGACCCAGTACTTC. Translating gives CASNHPGLDQETQYF.

This clone was counted between two and nine times. CDR3 sequence: CASSLLREAGANVLTF. The CDR3 DNA is TGTGCCAGCAGTTTACTCAGGGAGGCTGGGGCCAACGTCCTGACTTTC. This chain links TRBV27 with TRBJ2-6; TRBD2 might be the D (6 bases). CDR1 and CDR2 (germline): MNHEY, SMNVEV (reference sequence). The V end was cut by 2 bases, the J end by 2 bases, with 10 bases between. The CDR3 length is 16 residues.

The rearrangement uses TRBV6-4 and TRBJ1-5; 7 nucleotides match TRBD1. Trimming at V came to 6 bases and at J to 1 base, leaving 6 bases not matched to a gene. The CDR3 contains 15 residues. Germline V lookup: CDR1 MRHNA, CDR2 SNTAGT. The CDR3 spells CASRGRGKSNQPQHF. In DNA, the CDR3 is TGTGCCAGCAGAGGCAGGGGGAAGAGCAATCAGCCCCAGCATTTT.

This clone appeared once. The genes are TRBV7-2 and TRBJ1-2; 8 nucleotides match TRBD1. The germline V gene encodes CDR1 SGHTA and CDR2 FQGNSA. V gave up 6 bases and J gave up 7 bases; unmatched junction bases: 7. The CDR3 has 13 residues. The chain's CDR3 is CASSKDRAGGYTF. The DNA of the CDR3 is TGTGCCAGCAGTAAGGACAGGGCGGGTGGCTACACCTTC.

This chain links TRBV2 with TRBJ1-1, with D uncertain. The V end was cut by 3 bases, the J end by 11 bases, with 10 bases between. CDR3 length: 11 amino acids. Per germline, CDR1 SNHLY and CDR2 FYNNEI. This chain's CDR3 is CASSEPVRAFF. The DNA of the CDR3 is TGTGCCAGCAGTGAGCCCGTCCGGGCTTTCTTT.

The chain is built from TRBV10-3 and TRBJ2-1; tentatively, D is TRBD1 (6 bases). The CDR3 runs 15 residues. CDR1 is ENHRY and CDR2 is SYGVKD in the germline V gene. Between the trimmed V and J ends, which lost 1 base and 10 bases, there was a span of 17 bases. Here the CDR3 reads CAISEWNRAANEQFF. The CDR3 nucleotides read TGTGCCATCAGTGAGTGGAACAGGGCAGCCAACGAGCAGTTCTTC.

This chain joins TRBV30 and TRBJ2-3; D is possibly TRBD2 (5 bases). Between the trimmed V and J ends, which lost 4 bases and 1 base, there was a span of 12 bases. Germline lookup yields CDR1 GTSNPN and CDR2 SVGIG (reference sequence). The CDR3 contains 14 residues. This chain's CDR3 is CAWTRRAGTDTQYF. For the CDR3, the DNA is TGTGCCTGGACCAGGAGAGCGGGCACAGATACGCAGTATTTT.

This clone has just one count. The chain links TRBV6-2 or TRBV6-3 to TRBJ2-5; D perhaps matches TRBD2 (6 bases). CDR1 MNHEY and CDR2 SVGEGT come from the germline V gene. This CDR3 has 16 residues. Trimming stripped 4 bases from V and 0 bases from J, with 15 bases between. The chain's CDR3 is CASSWDSGVNQETQYF. Here the CDR3 DNA reads TGTGCCAGCAGTTGGGATTCGGGGGTGAACCAAGAGACCCAGTACTTC.

This rearrangement joins TRBV7-9 to TRBJ1-1; D is undetermined. Germline V lookup: CDR1 SEHNR, CDR2 FQNEAQ (reference sequence). This CDR3 is 12 amino acids long. V was clipped by 7 bases and J by 1 base, with 7 bases between them. In nucleotides, the CDR3 is TGTGCCAGCAACCCGGGGAACACTGAAGCTTTCTTT. Its protein product is CASNPGNTEAFF.

The chain is built from TRBV9 and TRBJ2-7; 9 bases match TRBD1. V lost 3 bases and J lost 5; bases outside the gene matches: 6. Germline V gene sequence: CDR1 SGDLS, CDR2 YYNGEE. The CDR3 is made up of 14 amino acids. The CDR3 DNA follows: TGTGCCAGCAGCGAGGGACAGGGTGTCGACGAGCAGTACTTC. As protein: CASSEGQGVDEQYF.

The V gene is TRBV7-2, the J gene TRBJ2-1; TRBD2 agrees at 8 bases. Trimming removed 7 bases from V and 5 bases from J; junction bases left unmatched: 4. This CDR3 has 13 amino acids. Germline V gene lookup returns CDR1 SGHTA and CDR2 FQGNSA. The CDR3 nucleotides read TGTGCCAGCACCCCGGGACTAGACAATGAGCAGTTCTTC. Translated, it gives CASTPGLDNEQFF.

The chain carries TRBV4-1 and TRBJ2-1; TRBD2 aligns across 11 bases. Per the germline V gene, CDR1 is MGHRA and CDR2 is YSYEKL. The CDR3 spans 17 residues. The trim removed 1 base at V and 7 bases at J, leaving 9 bases unmatched. This CDR3 is CASSQASGRLSVNEQFF. CDR3 coding DNA: TGCGCCAGCAGCCAAGCTAGCGGGAGGTTAAGTGTGAATGAGCAGTTCTTC.